This T cell receptor beta chain was documented in a study of shared clonotypes between healthy human individuals. Findings of the study overall: When compared with the clonotypes that were shared by all four sorted-subset donors, the non-shared clonotypes turned out to have lower generation probabilities.

The CDR3 runs 17 residues. In germline, CDR1 is MNHEY, CDR2 SMNVEV (reference sequence). V was cut by 1 base and J by 2 bases, with 18 bases left in between. The CD4+ fraction was divided into a CD45RA+ naive subset and a CD45RA-negative memory subset. The run depth of the assay was deep. Clones were read by immunoSEQ multiplex PCR, and TCRdb kept only the in-frame ones, dropping some. The table lists approximately 1,500,000 clones, about 98% of them singletons, with about 0.42% in the top ten. A note on this clone: Antigen specificity is unknown.

This TCR derives from a man younger than 45 in good health. The chain employs TRBV27 and TRBJ2-7; either TRBD1 or TRBD2 may supply D (5 bases each). Sequenced sample: naive CD4+ T cells sorted from blood. Subset: CD45RA+ positively selected. The CDR3 sequence: CASSLLSVGVGAYEQYF. CDR3 coding DNA: TGTGCCAGCAGTTTATTAAGTGTGGGCGTGGGGGCCTACGAGCAGTACTTC.